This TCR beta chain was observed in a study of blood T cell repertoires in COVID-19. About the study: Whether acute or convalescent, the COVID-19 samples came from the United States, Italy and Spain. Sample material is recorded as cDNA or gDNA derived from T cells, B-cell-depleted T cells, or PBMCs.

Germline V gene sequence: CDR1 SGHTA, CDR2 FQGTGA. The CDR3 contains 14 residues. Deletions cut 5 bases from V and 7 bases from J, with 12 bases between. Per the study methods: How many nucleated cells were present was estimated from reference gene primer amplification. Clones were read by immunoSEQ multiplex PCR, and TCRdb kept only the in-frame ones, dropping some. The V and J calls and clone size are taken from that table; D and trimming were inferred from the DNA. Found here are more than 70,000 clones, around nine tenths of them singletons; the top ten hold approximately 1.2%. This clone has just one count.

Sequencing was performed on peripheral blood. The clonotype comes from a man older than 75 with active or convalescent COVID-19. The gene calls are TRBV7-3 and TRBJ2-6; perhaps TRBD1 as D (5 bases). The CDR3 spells CASSQGRDANVLTF. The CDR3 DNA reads TGTGCCAGCAGCCAAGGCAGGGATGCCAACGTCCTGACTTTC.